This record looks at one TCR beta chain sequence and its context. This entry comes from a study of PD-L1 blockade in urothelial cancer. Study-level background: A median roughly 130,000 T cells were found in blood samples.

Trimming left V 3 bases short and J 2 bases short, with 9 bases between. The CDR3 is made up of 14 amino acids. The germline CDR1 and CDR2 sequences are KGHSH and LQKENI. The data were produced by immunoSEQ multiplex PCR, yet TCRdb's version contains in-frame clones alone and is incomplete. The sample consists of around 110,000 clones, roughly 90% of them appearing once. Time point noted: peripheral blood 6 weeks after treatment start. V and J are TRBV18 and TRBJ2-3, with D unresolved. The source of this sequence is a man in his 60s with urothelial cancer. The sequencing used PBMCs, collected around atezolizumab (anti-PD-L1) treatment. CDR3: CASSPSSTTDTQYF. CDR3 sequence (DNA): TGTGCCAGCTCACCTAGTAGTACCACAGATACGCAGTATTTT.